The 32 T cell receptor beta chains below all came from one sample that was sequenced in a study of shared clonotypes between healthy human individuals. The naive CD8 fraction comprised CD45RO-negative cells positively selected for CCR7 and excluded terminally differentiated effector memory CD45RA+ cells. Only in-frame clones appear in the TCRdb table, and some are missing; sequencing was by immunoSEQ multiplex PCR. Here the sample spans approximately 650,000 clones, roughly 95% being singletons. The sample taken for sequencing was naive CD8+ T cells sorted from blood. The receptors were gathered from a woman aged 30 to 39 in good health.

The rearrangement links TRBV4-1 to TRBJ1-2; D gene uncertain. CDR3 size: 15 residues. Germline V gene data show CDR1 as MGHRA and CDR2 as YSYEKL. V was trimmed by 4 bases and J by 0 bases, leaving 12 bases between them. CDR3 nucleotides: TGCGCCAGCAGCCCCCAGCCTGGAACTAACTATGGCTACACCTTC. As protein: CASSPQPGTNYGYTF.

J is TRBJ2-5 and V is TRBV27; tentatively, D is TRBD1 (6 bases). CDR3 length: 14 residues. Germline CDR1 reads MNHEY; CDR2 reads SMNVEV (reference sequence). V was cut by 8 bases and J by 5 bases, with 18 bases left in between. CDR3 sequence (DNA): TGTGCCAGCGGGGGCACATGGAAGGCGGAGACCCAGTACTTC. Its translation: CASGGTWKAETQYF.

The genes are TRBV27 and TRBJ2-7; D is unclear. In germline, CDR1 is MNHEY, CDR2 SMNVEV (reference sequence). Deletions cut 2 bases from V and 1 base from J, with 9 bases between. This CDR3 is 14 amino acids long. Here the CDR3 reads CASSLILGSYEQYF. In DNA form, the CDR3 reads TGTGCCAGCAGTTTAATTCTAGGGTCCTACGAGCAGTACTTC.

V gene TRBV11-1 combines with J gene TRBJ2-1; D remains unclear. Germline V gene lookup returns CDR1 SGHAT and CDR2 FQDESV (reference sequence). This CDR3 region has 13 residues. V was cut by 3 bases and J by 5 bases, with 8 bases left in between. CDR3: CASSFDLNNEQFF. In DNA form, the CDR3 reads TGTGCCAGCAGCTTCGACTTAAACAATGAGCAGTTCTTC.

The chain has TRBV7-9 and TRBJ1-5, with D perhaps TRBD1 (5 bases). CDR1 is SEHNR, CDR2 FQNEAQ, per germline (reference sequence). CDR3 length: 15 amino acids. Trimming stripped 3 bases from V and 6 bases from J, with 15 bases between. The CDR3 region is CASSLGGIGVQPQHF. CDR3 sequence (DNA): TGTGCCAGCAGCTTGGGCGGGATAGGGGTTCAGCCCCAGCATTTT.

The V and J genes are TRBV11-2 and TRBJ2-7; D is unclear. V was clipped by 4 bases and J by 2 bases, with 12 bases between them. Germline CDR1 is SGHAT and CDR2 is FQNNGV. There are 14 residues in the CDR3. CDR3 coding DNA: TGTGCCAGCAGCTCGCGCTCGACCCCCTACGAGCAGTACTTC. As protein: CASSSRSTPYEQYF.

The rearrangement joins TRBV12-5 to TRBJ2-7; possibly TRBD1 or TRBD2 for D (5 bases each). Trimming left V 2 bases short and J 7 bases short, with 15 bases between. There are 14 residues in the CDR3. Looked up from germline, CDR1 is LGHNT and CDR2 is FRNRAP. CDR3 DNA sequence: TGTGCTAGTGGTTTGTTGGGACCCCGCCGGGAGCAGTACTTC. The encoded protein is CASGLLGPRREQYF.

The chain has TRBV9 and TRBJ1-3; no clear D. This CDR3 has 14 amino acids. Germline V CDR1 and CDR2: SGDLS, YYNGEE. The V end was cut by 6 bases, the J end by 9 bases, with 19 bases between. The CDR3 sequence: CASNGKGMESTIYF. In DNA form, the CDR3 reads TGTGCCAGCAACGGAAAGGGCATGGAAAGCACCATATATTTT.

This sequence joins TRBV2 and TRBJ2-7; D unresolved. This CDR3 spans 13 amino acids. CDR1 and CDR2 (germline): SNHLY, FYNNEI. Trimming stripped 7 bases from V and 3 bases from J, with 13 bases between. CDR3 protein: CASTESPFYEQYF. CDR3 sequence (DNA): TGTGCCAGCACCGAGTCCCCATTCTACGAGCAGTACTTC.

The chain combines TRBV6-6 with TRBJ2-7, with D tentatively TRBD2 (5 bases). CDR1 is MNHNY and CDR2 is SVGAGI in the germline V gene (reference sequence). The CDR3 sequence is 15 residues long. V was clipped by 0 bases and J by 3 bases, with 12 bases between them. The CDR3 loop is CASSYSSGSDYEQYF. CDR3 nucleotide sequence: TGTGCCAGCAGTTACTCGAGTGGGAGCGACTACGAGCAGTACTTC.

As DNA, the CDR3 is TGCGCCAGCATACCGCGGGCGGAAAGGCTCTATCCCTACGAGCAGTACTTC. It translates to CASIPRAERLYPYEQYF. The V and J genes are TRBV23-1 and TRBJ2-7, with D tentatively TRBD2 (5 bases). TRBV23-1 is labeled an ORF, and its function is uncertain. V was pared by 7 bases and J by 2 bases, with 24 bases between. CDR3 length equals 17 residues.

This CDR3 reads CASRNDMRSTDTQYF. CDR3 DNA sequence: TGTGCCAGCAGGAACGACATGCGGAGCACAGATACGCAGTATTTT. This chain joins TRBV7-9 and TRBJ2-3; unclear D gene. The germline gives CDR1 SEHNR, CDR2 FQNEAQ (reference sequence). V was clipped by 6 bases and J by 0 bases, with 13 bases between them. The CDR3 consists of 15 residues.

The chain joins TRBV30 to TRBJ2-2, with D perhaps TRBD1 (5 bases). Looked up from germline, CDR1 is GTSNPN and CDR2 is SVGIG (reference sequence). Trimming took off 0 bases at V and 3 bases at J, with 20 bases between the two ends. The length of the CDR3 is 18 residues. DNA of the CDR3: TGTGCCTGGAGTGTACAGTCTGTTCAGGGAATAGACACCGGGGAGCTGTTTTTT. It encodes CAWSVQSVQGIDTGELFF.

This chain connects TRBV7-9 to TRBJ2-1, with D possibly called TRBD1 or TRBD2 (7 bases each). Germline CDR1 SEHNR, CDR2 FQNEAQ (reference sequence). The germline V and J ends were trimmed by 4 bases and 7 bases, with 23 bases remaining between them. This CDR3 region has 17 residues. CDR3 in DNA: TGTGCCAGCAGCTCCCAGGGGGGGGCGGGAGTTATTAATGAGCAGTTCTTC. It codes for CASSSQGGAGVINEQFF.

Here the CDR3 DNA reads TGTGCCAGCAGTTACTCGTCAGGGGGAAATCAGCCCCAGCATTTT. Translated: CASSYSSGGNQPQHF. The J gene is TRBJ1-5, the V gene TRBV6-5; 7 positions agree with TRBD1. The CDR3 sequence is 15 residues long. The J segment lost 4 bases and the V segment lost 0 bases, leaving 3 bases of the junction unmatched. Germline V gene lookup returns CDR1 MNHEY and CDR2 SVGAGI.

Concerning this clone: Other DNA sequences within the sample encode an identical CDR3. The V call is TRBV28, the J call TRBJ2-7, with TRBD2 matching 12 bases. Germline CDR1 MDHEN, CDR2 SYDVKM. This CDR3 comprises 16 residues. Trimming removed 3 bases from V and 0 bases from J; junction bases left unmatched: 3. The CDR3 loop reads CASSLGTSGSSYEQYF. In DNA form, the CDR3 reads TGTGCCAGCAGTTTGGGGACTAGCGGGTCCTCCTACGAGCAGTACTTC.

This chain connects TRBV19 to TRBJ1-5; D might be TRBD1 (5 bases). From germline, CDR1 is LNHDA and CDR2 SQIVND (reference sequence). V was cut by 6 bases and J by 5 bases, with 11 bases left in between. CDR3 size: 13 residues. The chain's CDR3 is CASRIDRDQPQHF. In DNA form, the CDR3 reads TGTGCCAGTAGGATCGACAGAGATCAGCCCCAGCATTTT.

The chain employs TRBV28 and TRBJ2-2; D remains ambiguous. There are 14 residues in the CDR3. V was cut by 3 bases and J by 2 bases, with 7 bases left in between. Per germline, CDR1 MDHEN and CDR2 SYDVKM. The CDR3 nucleotides read TGTGCCAGCAGTTTCTATGACAACACCGGGGAGCTGTTTTTT. This gives the protein CASSFYDNTGELFF.

The chain carries TRBV5-1 and TRBJ2-1, with TRBD2 matching 11 bases. The CDR3 totals 18 residues. CDR1 and CDR2 from the germline V gene are SGHRS and YFSETQ. The V and J ends lost 4 bases and 1 base, in that order; junction bases with no gene match: 10. The DNA for the CDR3 is TGCGCCAGCAGCCCGGCCTTAGCGGGAGGGCCTTCCTACAATGAGCAGTTCTTC. Its translation is CASSPALAGGPSYNEQFF.

The V gene is TRBV19, the J gene TRBJ1-1; the D gene is possibly TRBD1 (6 bases). The length of the CDR3 is 15 residues. Germline V gives CDR1 LNHDA, CDR2 SQIVND (reference sequence). Trimming cost V 2 bases and J 5 bases, with 15 bases left between them. CDR3 sequence: CASSIIVGRGTEAFF. CDR3 DNA: TGTGCCAGTAGTATAATCGTCGGCAGGGGAACTGAAGCTTTCTTT.

The V call is TRBV15, the J call TRBJ1-1, with 8 positions matching TRBD1. The CDR3 spans 16 residues. The ends lost 0 bases at V and 4 bases at J; junction bases unmatched: 7. Looked up from germline, CDR1 is LNHNV and CDR2 is YYDKDF (reference sequence). This chain's CDR3 is CATSREGRGLVTEAFF. The DNA for the CDR3 is TGTGCCACCAGCAGAGAGGGCAGGGGGCTGGTCACTGAAGCTTTCTTT.

CDR3 coding DNA: TGTGCCAGCAAAGCACTAGCGGGAAATCGTACAGATACGCAGTATTTT. Translated: CASKALAGNRTDTQYF. This chain connects TRBV28 to TRBJ2-3; 10 positions match TRBD2. V shed 7 bases and J 3 bases; nucleotides not matched to a gene: 10. CDR1 MDHEN and CDR2 SYDVKM come from the germline V gene. This CDR3 contains 16 residues.

The chain uses TRBV9 and TRBJ2-1; 8 positions match TRBD2. The germline CDR1 and CDR2 sequences are SGDLS and YYNGEE. Trimming took 0 bases from V and 8 from J; bases not matched to a gene: 10. This CDR3 has 16 amino acids. This CDR3 reads CASSVGGTRGRDEQFF. The CDR3 nucleotides read TGTGCCAGCAGCGTAGGTGGGACTAGGGGCCGGGATGAGCAGTTCTTC.

V gene TRBV21-1 combines with J gene TRBJ1-4. TRBV21-1 is a listed pseudogene. The CDR3 length is 13 residues. The CDR3: CASSFRGPLIVFF. The CDR3 DNA reads TGTGCCAGCAGCTTTCGGGGACCGCTGATTGTGTTTTTT.

This rearrangement joins TRBV5-5 to TRBJ2-3; no definite D call. CDR1 is SGHKS, CDR2 YYEKEE, per germline (reference sequence). The CDR3 has 16 amino acids. V shed 0 bases and J shed 0 bases, with 11 bases lying between them. CDR3: CASSLGTLGSTDTQYF. CDR3 bases: TGTGCCAGCAGCTTGGGGACCCTAGGTAGCACAGATACGCAGTATTTT.

This rearrangement joins TRBV7-8 to TRBJ2-3; possibly TRBD1 for D (6 bases). CDR3 length: 16 amino acids. Trimming cost V 5 bases and J 2 bases, with 17 bases left between them. CDR1 SGHVS and CDR2 FQNEAQ come from the germline V gene. In nucleotides, the CDR3 is TGTGCCAGCAGCAGACCCGCGACAGGTTCCACAGATACGCAGTATTTT. Translation: CASSRPATGSTDTQYF.

This clone was detected once. The rearrangement links TRBV27 to TRBJ1-4, with D unclear. V shed 3 bases and J shed 8 bases, with 7 bases lying between them. This CDR3 spans 12 amino acids. Germline V gene data show CDR1 as MNHEY and CDR2 as SMNVEV (reference sequence). The chain's CDR3 is CASSFMGEKLFF. CDR3 in DNA: TGTGCCAGCAGTTTTATGGGGGAAAAACTGTTTTTT.

Only one count was recorded for this clone. J is TRBJ2-2 and V is TRBV6-5, with 10 bases that match TRBD1. From germline, CDR1 is MNHEY and CDR2 SVGAGI. The J segment lost 5 bases and the V segment lost 6 bases, leaving 0 bases of the junction unmatched. The CDR3 is made up of 13 amino acids. The CDR3 reads CASRDRGTGELFF. The CDR3, as DNA: TGTGCCAGCAGGGACAGGGGGACCGGGGAGCTGTTTTTT.

The V and J genes are TRBV11-3 and TRBJ2-5; D unclear. With 5 bases removed from V and 0 bases from J, the gap between germline ends came to 7 bases. Germline CDR1 and CDR2: SGHNT and YENEEA. The CDR3 runs 13 residues. Here the CDR3 reads CASSPPDQETQYF. CDR3 DNA: TGTGCCAGCAGCCCGCCAGACCAAGAGACCCAGTACTTC.

For the CDR3, the DNA is TGTGCCAGCAGGCTCGACGGAGGTTTAAATGAAAAACTGTTTTTT. Protein: CASRLDGGLNEKLFF. The rearrangement joins TRBV6-5 to TRBJ1-4, with D hard to call. CDR3 length: 15 residues. V lost 6 bases, J lost 5 bases, and 16 bases lay in between. The germline V gene has CDR1 MNHEY and CDR2 SVGAGI.

This sequence joins TRBV5-4 and TRBJ2-1; D call uncertain. The CDR3 is made up of 15 amino acids. The germline V gene has CDR1 SGHNT and CDR2 YYREEE (reference sequence). Trimming took 4 bases from V and 0 from J, leaving 11 bases between them. The CDR3 loop is CASSSPRSSYNEQFF. The CDR3 DNA reads as TGTGCCAGCAGCAGCCCGAGGAGCTCCTACAATGAGCAGTTCTTC.

V is TRBV11-2 and J is TRBJ1-1; D not resolved. V was trimmed by 4 bases and J by 6 bases, leaving 12 bases between them. There are 13 residues in the CDR3. Germline CDR1 is SGHAT and CDR2 is FQNNGV. CDR3 coding DNA: TGTGCCAGCAGCTCTGGGTTTGGGGCTGAAGCTTTCTTT. It specifies CASSSGFGAEAFF.